This passage covers 7 T cell receptor beta chains from one sample sequenced in a study of cytomegalovirus exposure and HLA in healthy donors. Using immunoSEQ multiplex PCR, the repertoire was profiled, and TCRdb retains in-frame clones only, with some absent. The sample lists around 140,000 clones, approximately 86% occurring once. What was sequenced was PBMCs. These receptors came from a man aged 18 to 35 in good health and CMV-seropositive.

The CDR3 protein is CASSYGTGQFF. Written as DNA, the CDR3 is TGTGCCAGCAGCTACGGGACAGGGCAGTTCTTC. The genes are TRBV7-2 and TRBJ2-1; TRBD1 matches at 8 bases. V was pared by 4 bases and J by 12 bases, with 2 bases of the junction left unmatched. CDR1 and CDR2 (germline): SGHTA, FQGNSA. CDR3 length: 11 amino acids.

This CDR3 is CASSAQQASGEKLFF. The DNA for the CDR3 is TGTGCCAGCAGCGCCCAACAGGCCTCGGGTGAAAAACTGTTTTTT. The J gene is TRBJ1-4, the V gene TRBV7-8; D may be TRBD1 (5 bases). The CDR3 totals 15 residues. CDR1 and CDR2 (germline): SGHVS, FQNEAQ. Trimming stripped 5 bases from V and 7 bases from J, with 17 bases between. The entire variable domain, with the rest obtained from reference TRBV7-8 and TRBJ1-4, is as follows: GAGVSQSPRYKVAKRGQDVALRCDPISGHVSLFWYQQALGQGPEFLTYFQNEAQLDKSGLPSDRFFAERPEGSVSTLKIQRTQQEDSAVYLCASSAQQASGEKLFFGSGTQLSVL.

Written as DNA, the CDR3 is TGCAAGGTCAACACACTAGGAGGGTACAATGAGCAGTTCTTC. This codes for CKVNTLGGYNEQFF. This sequence joins TRBV29-1 and TRBJ2-1, with D possibly being TRBD2 (6 bases). The germline V gene encodes CDR1 SQVTM and CDR2 ANQGSEA. This CDR3 has 14 amino acids.

The chain joins TRBV7-9 to TRBJ1-4, with a possible D match to TRBD1 (6 bases). Trimming stripped 5 bases from V and 0 bases from J, with 10 bases between. CDR3 length: 15 amino acids. Germline assignment: CDR1 SEHNR and CDR2 FQNEAQ (reference sequence). The CDR3: CASSPRTATNEKLFF. The CDR3 DNA reads TGTGCCAGCAGCCCGCGGACAGCAACTAATGAAAAACTGTTTTTT.

CDR3 in DNA: TGTGCCAGCAGCGGGGACAGGGTCAGCACCGGGGAGCTGTTTTTT. Translated, it gives CASSGDRVSTGELFF. This chain links TRBV2 with TRBJ2-2; 9 positions agree with TRBD1. With 6 bases clipped from V and 4 bases from J, the junction kept 6 bases outside the gene matches. Per the germline V gene, CDR1 is SNHLY and CDR2 is FYNNEI. The CDR3 extends over 15 amino acids. The whole variable domain, remainder taken from reference TRBV2 and TRBJ2-2, is EPEVTQTPSHQVTQMGQEVILRCVPISNHLYFYWYRQILGQKVEFLVSFYNNEISEKSEIFDDQFSVERPDGSNFTLKIRSTKLEDSAMYFCASSGDRVSTGELFFGEGSRLTVL.

This sequence joins TRBV27 and TRBJ2-7; tentative D call: TRBD2 (6 bases). Trimming pared 8 bases from V and 1 base from J, leaving 18 bases between. Per the germline V gene, CDR1 is MNHEY and CDR2 is SMNVEV (reference sequence). CDR3 length equals 15 residues. The CDR3: CASPHGRGSSYEQYF. DNA of the CDR3: TGTGCCAGCCCACATGGGCGGGGCTCATCCTACGAGCAGTACTTC.

This clone showed up just once. The chain carries TRBV11-3 and TRBJ2-7; 8 bases are shared with TRBD2. The V segment lost 2 bases and the J segment 3 bases; nucleotides outside the gene matches: 21. The CDR3 is 20 amino acids. Germline V gives CDR1 SGHNT, CDR2 YENEEA. Written as DNA, the CDR3 is TGTGCCAGCAGCTTAACAGTTTCGTATGGCGGGAGGAAGCTCTACTACGAGCAGTACTTC. Protein product: CASSLTVSYGGRKLYYEQYF.